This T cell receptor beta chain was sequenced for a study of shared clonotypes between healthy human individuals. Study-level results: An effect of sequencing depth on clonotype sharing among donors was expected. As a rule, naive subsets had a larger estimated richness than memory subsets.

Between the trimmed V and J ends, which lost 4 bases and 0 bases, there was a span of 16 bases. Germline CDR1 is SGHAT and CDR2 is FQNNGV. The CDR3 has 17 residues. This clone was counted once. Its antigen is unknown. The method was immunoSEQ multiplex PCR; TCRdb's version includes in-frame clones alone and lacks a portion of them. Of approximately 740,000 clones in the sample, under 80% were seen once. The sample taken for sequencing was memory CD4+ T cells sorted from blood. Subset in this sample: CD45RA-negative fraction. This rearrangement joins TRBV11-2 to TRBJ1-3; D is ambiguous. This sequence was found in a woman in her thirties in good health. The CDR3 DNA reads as TGTGCCAGCAGCTCCCTGAGGACGGCTAGCTCTGGAAACACCATATATTTT. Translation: CASSSLRTASSGNTIYF.